One and the same sample provided the 6 T cell receptor beta chains below, sequenced in a study of post-analysis software for immune sequencing data (dated by TCRdb to about 2015). The investigation overall reported the following: Patients showed significantly higher frequencies than controls for several TRBV segments, among them TRBV5-6, TRBV5-1 and TRBV20-1.

Libraries were made using PCR. Sequencing was carried out with an Illumina HiSeq 2500. Unique molecular identifiers were incorporated into TCR beta cDNA libraries to reduce PCR and sequencing biases. TCRdb reprocessing: public reads trimmed at Q25 with fastp, clones called with MiXCR, in-frame beta chains kept. Records with the same CDR3 protein are collapsed into one entry carrying the most frequent genes and DNA. In all, the sample holds approximately 570,000 distinct CDR3 sequences, and 44% of those were seen once. Jointly, the top ten make up more than 1.5% of the sample. What these receptors recognize is not known. Sequences were obtained from blood. The receptors here all came from a girl aged 5-17 years with multiple sclerosis.

This chain joins TRBV7-9 and TRBJ2-1; D is ambiguous. Trimming removed 4 bases at V and 5 bases at J, with 12 bases between. CDR3 size: 14 residues. Germline V gives CDR1 SEHNR, CDR2 FQNEAQ (reference sequence). Here the CDR3 DNA reads TGTGCCAGCAGCTCTTATGTCAAGGACAATGAGCAGTTCTTC. Translated: CASSSYVKDNEQFF.

J is TRBJ2-3 and V is TRBV27; 8 bases are a match to TRBD1. CDR3 length: 14 residues. Trimming cost V 5 bases and J 3 bases; bases outside gene matches: 4. Germline assignment: CDR1 MNHEY and CDR2 SMNVEV (reference sequence). The CDR3 reads CASSPRGRTDTQYF. The CDR3 DNA reads as TGTGCCAGCAGTCCCAGGGGGCGAACAGATACGCAGTATTTT.

The chain has TRBV7-2 and TRBJ1-2; D is undetermined. Trimming pared 1 base from V and 4 bases from J, leaving 7 bases between. The CDR3 is made up of 13 amino acids. Germline CDR1 and CDR2: SGHTA and FQGNSA. The CDR3 DNA reads as TGTGCCAGCAGCTTAGATGGTTCCTATGGCTACACCTTC. This codes for CASSLDGSYGYTF.

The chain combines TRBV7-8 with TRBJ1-1; D is uncertain. CDR1 SGHVS and CDR2 FQNEAQ come from the germline V gene. The CDR3 length is 15 residues. V was shortened by 5 bases and J by 0 bases, with 13 bases between the two germline ends. The CDR3, as DNA: TGTGCCAGCAGCCCGGGTCAGATTATGAACACTGAAGCTTTCTTT. Its protein product is CASSPGQIMNTEAFF. Based on the CDR3 plus reference TRBV7-8 and TRBJ1-1, the full variable domain is GAGVSQSPRYKVAKRGQDVALRCDPISGHVSLFWYQQALGQGPEFLTYFQNEAQLDKSGLPSDRFFAERPEGSVSTLKIQRTQQEDSAVYLCASSPGQIMNTEAFFGQGTRLTVV.

This clonotype was seen a handful of times. The V gene is TRBV10-3, the J gene TRBJ2-1, with 11 bases that match TRBD2. From germline, CDR1 is ENHRY and CDR2 SYGVKD. V was clipped by 11 bases and J by 1 base; unmatched bases: 10. CDR3 length equals 16 residues. CDR3 sequence (DNA): TGTGCCTCGCGGACTAGCGGGCGGGTGTCCTACAATGAGCAGTTCTTC. Translation gives CASRTSGRVSYNEQFF.

V and J are TRBV9 and TRBJ2-1, with 9 bases aligning to TRBD2. With 1 base clipped from V and 8 bases from J, the junction kept 7 bases outside the gene matches. This CDR3 has 15 residues. Looked up from germline, CDR1 is SGDLS and CDR2 is YYNGEE. This CDR3 reads CASSVFSGSKDEQFF. The CDR3 bases are TGTGCCAGCAGCGTATTTAGCGGGAGTAAAGATGAGCAGTTCTTC.